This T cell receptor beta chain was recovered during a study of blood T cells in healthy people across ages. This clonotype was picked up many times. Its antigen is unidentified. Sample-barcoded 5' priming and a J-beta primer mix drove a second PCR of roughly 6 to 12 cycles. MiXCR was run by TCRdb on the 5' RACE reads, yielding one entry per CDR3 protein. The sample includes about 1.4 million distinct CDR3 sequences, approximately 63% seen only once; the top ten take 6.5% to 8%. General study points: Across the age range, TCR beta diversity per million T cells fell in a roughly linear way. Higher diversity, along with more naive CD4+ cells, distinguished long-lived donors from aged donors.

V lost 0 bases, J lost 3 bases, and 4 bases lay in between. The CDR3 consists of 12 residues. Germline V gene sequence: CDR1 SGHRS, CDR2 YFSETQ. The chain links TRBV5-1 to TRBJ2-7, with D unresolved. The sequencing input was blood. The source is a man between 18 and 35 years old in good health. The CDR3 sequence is CASSLDNYEQYF. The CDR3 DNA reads TGCGCCAGCAGCTTGGACAACTACGAGCAGTACTTC.